The 21 T cell receptor beta chains reported below all come from one sample, sequenced in a study of blood T cell repertoires in COVID-19. Repertoires were generated with immunoSEQ multiplex PCR, while TCRdb's copy carries only in-frame clones and drops some. The sample has about 110,000 clones, about 87% seen once. Input material: peripheral blood. The receptors originated from a human donor in a cohort sampled during active COVID-19.

The chain employs TRBV5-1 and TRBJ1-1, with a possible D match to TRBD1 (5 bases). Germline lookup yields CDR1 SGHRS and CDR2 YFSETQ. This CDR3 has 12 amino acids. V was shortened by 1 base and J by 6 bases, with 7 bases between the two germline ends. The CDR3 region is CASSLQGAEAFF. Here the CDR3 DNA reads TGCGCCAGCAGCTTGCAGGGTGCTGAAGCTTTCTTT.

This clone was counted once. The V and J genes are TRBV6-5 and TRBJ2-7; unclear D gene. Trimming pared 5 bases from V and 0 bases from J, leaving 11 bases between. The CDR3 length is 14 residues. CDR1 and CDR2 from the germline V gene are MNHEY and SVGAGI. In nucleotides, the CDR3 is TGTGCCAGCAGTCTGGCAGGCGACTCCTACGAGCAGTACTTC. Its translation: CASSLAGDSYEQYF.

This chain joins TRBV12-3 or TRBV12-4 and TRBJ2-7; weak D call: TRBD1 (5 bases). The CDR3 has 11 residues. V was pared by 7 bases and J by 7 bases, with 11 bases between. The chain's CDR3 is CASTNTGEQYF. As DNA, the CDR3 is TGTGCCAGCACAAATACAGGAGAGCAGTACTTC.

The genes are TRBV3-1 (or the pseudogene TRBV3-2) and TRBJ2-7, with D possibly TRBD1 on 5 matching bases. The CDR3 contains 13 residues. Trimming took off 3 bases at V and 5 bases at J, with 11 bases between the two ends. Germline CDR1 LGHDT, CDR2 YNNKEL (reference sequence). The DNA for the CDR3 is TGTGCCAGCAGCCATTGGTGGGGCCACGAGCAGTACTTC. This encodes CASSHWWGHEQYF.

This chain links TRBV28 with TRBJ2-5; D ambiguous. In germline, CDR1 is MDHEN, CDR2 SYDVKM. The CDR3 runs 14 residues. With 1 base removed from V and 2 bases from J, the gap between germline ends came to 8 bases. In nucleotides, the CDR3 is TGTGCCAGCAGTTTATTCATCGGTCAAGAGACCCAGTACTTC. Protein product: CASSLFIGQETQYF.

This chain links TRBV27 with TRBJ2-7; the match to TRBD1 covers 11 bases. The CDR3 sequence is 13 residues long. Trimming removed 8 bases from V and 3 bases from J; junction bases left unmatched: 3. Germline CDR1 is MNHEY and CDR2 is SMNVEV (reference sequence). The CDR3 bases are TGTGCCAGCGCGGGACAGGGGGTCTACGAGCAGTACTTC. This gives the protein CASAGQGVYEQYF.

The table lists this clone with a count of one. CDR3 bases: TGTGCCAGCAGCCCTAGCGCTTTTGCAGATACGCAGTATTTT. It is translated as CASSPSAFADTQYF. The chain employs TRBV7-9 and TRBJ2-3; tentatively, D is TRBD2 (6 bases). Trimming shortened V by 5 bases and J by 4 bases, and 13 bases separated the two germline ends. The CDR3 totals 14 residues. Germline V lookup: CDR1 SEHNR, CDR2 FQNEAQ (reference sequence).

The chain uses TRBV5-1 and TRBJ2-3, with D perhaps matching TRBD2 (5 bases). V lost 1 base, J lost 0 bases, and 9 bases lay in between. CDR3 size: 15 residues. Germline assignment: CDR1 SGHRS and CDR2 YFSETQ. This CDR3 is CASSLSSRSTDTQYF. The CDR3 nucleotides read TGCGCCAGCAGCTTGTCTAGCCGAAGCACAGATACGCAGTATTTT. Combining the CDR3 with reference TRBV5-1 and TRBJ2-3 gives the whole variable domain KAGVTQTPRYLIKTRGQQVTLSCSPISGHRSVSWYQQTPGQGLQFLFEYFSETQRNKGNFPGRFSGRQFSNSRSEMNVSTLELGDSALYLCASSLSSRSTDTQYFGPGTRLTVL.

The chain has TRBV16 and TRBJ1-5; perhaps TRBD1 as D (5 bases). Germline assignment: CDR1 KGHSY and CDR2 FQNENV. The CDR3 length is 17 residues. V dropped 2 bases and J dropped 0 bases, with 14 bases sitting between them. The CDR3 loop reads CASSQEVPTASNQPQHF. CDR3 coding DNA: TGTGCCAGCAGCCAAGAGGTCCCGACAGCTAGCAATCAGCCCCAGCATTTT.

The J gene is TRBJ2-7, the V gene TRBV10-2; D may be TRBD2 (6 bases). In germline, CDR1 is WSHSY, CDR2 SAAADI. The CDR3 runs 14 residues. V was pared by 3 bases and J by 0 bases, with 9 bases between. CDR3 DNA: TGCGCCAGCAGTGAAGGAGGGGACTCCTACGAGCAGTACTTC. It yields the protein CASSEGGDSYEQYF.

The V and J genes are TRBV27 and TRBJ2-2; 7 nucleotides line up with TRBD1. V dropped 5 bases and J dropped 4; count of bases not matched to a gene: 7. The CDR3 spans 15 residues. Per the germline V gene, CDR1 is MNHEY and CDR2 is SMNVEV (reference sequence). CDR3 residues: CASSHGTEITGELFF. The CDR3 nucleotides are TGTGCCAGCAGTCATGGGACAGAGATCACCGGGGAGCTGTTTTTT.

The V and J genes are TRBV6-2 or TRBV6-3 and TRBJ2-2; D call uncertain. The germline V and J ends were trimmed by 6 bases and 3 bases, with 14 bases remaining between them. This CDR3 spans 15 amino acids. The germline gives CDR1 MNHEY, CDR2 SVGEGT. The CDR3 bases are TGTGCCAGCAGCCTCATCGCTATATACACCGGGGAGCTGTTTTTT. Protein: CASSLIAIYTGELFF.

This clone came up once. CDR3 region: CASSSWGTTDTQYF. In DNA form, the CDR3 reads TGTGCCAGCAGCTCCTGGGGCACCACAGATACGCAGTATTTT. This chain uses TRBV11-3 with TRBJ2-3; tentative D call: TRBD1 (5 bases). CDR3 length: 14 amino acids. Trimming shortened V by 4 bases and J by 2 bases, and 10 bases separated the two germline ends. Germline V gene lookup returns CDR1 SGHNT and CDR2 YENEEA.

Turning to this clone: Other DNA sequences from this sample encode an identical CDR3 as well. This chain joins TRBV6-5 and TRBJ1-3; no clear D. Between the trimmed V and J ends, which lost 5 bases and 0 bases, there was a span of 8 bases. CDR1 is MNHEY, CDR2 SVGAGI, per germline. The CDR3 length is 14 residues. The CDR3 DNA follows: TGTGCCAGCAGTCCAGGAAGCTCTGGAAACACCATATATTTT. It yields the protein CASSPGSSGNTIYF.

V gene TRBV5-1 combines with J gene TRBJ2-7; TRBD1 matches 7 bases. V dropped 7 bases and J dropped 1; count of bases not matched to a gene: 8. Germline CDR1 reads SGHRS; CDR2 reads YFSETQ. The CDR3 is 14 residues long. As DNA, the CDR3 is TGCGCCAGCCACCCCGGGGACAGATCCTACGAGCAGTACTTC. It specifies CASHPGDRSYEQYF.

This sequence joins TRBV4-3 and TRBJ1-2; 8 nucleotides match TRBD1. The CDR3 covers 15 residues. Losses at the gene ends were 0 bases for V and 4 bases for J; bases not matched to a gene: 4. The germline gives CDR1 LGHNA, CDR2 YSLEER. The CDR3 DNA reads TGCGCCAGCAGCCAAGATCGGACAGGGCTCTATGGCTACACCTTC. It yields the protein CASSQDRTGLYGYTF.

The chain joins TRBV28 to TRBJ2-7, with TRBD2 identical over 11 bases. This CDR3 has 15 amino acids. J gave up 3 bases and V 6 bases, and 7 bases lay outside the gene matches. Looked up from germline, CDR1 is MDHEN and CDR2 is SYDVKM. CDR3 DNA: TGTGCCAGCAGAACACCCCTAGCGGGAGGCTACGAGCAGTACTTC. This translates into CASRTPLAGGYEQYF.

The CDR3 DNA reads TGTGCCAGTACCGGAGCGGTACTAGCGGGGCCCAATGAGCAGTTCTTC. This codes for CASTGAVLAGPNEQFF. J is TRBJ2-1 and V is TRBV19; 10 bases agree with TRBD2. The germline V gene has CDR1 LNHDA and CDR2 SQIVND (reference sequence). This CDR3 has 16 amino acids. Trimming removed 7 bases from V and 6 bases from J; junction bases left unmatched: 12.

The V call is TRBV7-9, the J call TRBJ2-7, with TRBD1 as a possible D gene (6 bases). The CDR3 consists of 16 residues. The ends were cut back, 4 bases at V and 2 bases at J, with 18 bases in the middle. Germline CDR1 reads SEHNR; CDR2 reads FQNEAQ (reference sequence). CDR3 sequence: CASSSQVDSETYEQYF. Written as DNA, the CDR3 is TGTGCCAGCAGCTCCCAGGTGGACAGCGAAACCTACGAGCAGTACTTC.

The V and J genes are TRBV7-6 and TRBJ2-3, with TRBD2 matching 9 bases. The CDR3 loop spans 16 amino acids. Trimming took 5 bases from V and 2 from J; bases not matched to a gene: 8. In germline, CDR1 is SGHVS, CDR2 FNYEAQ. CDR3 protein: CASSTGTSRSTDTQYF. The CDR3 DNA reads TGTGCCAGCAGCACGGGGACTAGCAGGTCCACAGATACGCAGTATTTT.

The CDR3 loop reads CASSPLGLVEQYF. CDR3 DNA: TGTGCCAGCAGTCCCCTTGGTTTAGTCGAGCAGTACTTC. The chain couples TRBV12-3 or TRBV12-4 to TRBJ2-7; unclear D gene. V was pared by 5 bases and J by 6 bases, with 14 bases between. The length of the CDR3 is 13 residues.